This T cell receptor (beta chain) was retrieved from a study of blood T cell repertoires in COVID-19. Profiled with immunoSEQ multiplex PCR; TCRdb holds only in-frame clones, not every one. The sample contains roughly 200,000 clones, 84% of which appear only once. CDR1 SNHLY and CDR2 FYNNEI come from the germline V gene. V was shortened by 6 bases and J by 3 bases, with 9 bases between the two germline ends. The CDR3 loop spans 13 amino acids. The material sequenced was peripheral blood. This receptor was identified in a human donor in a cohort sampled during active COVID-19. This chain uses TRBV2 with TRBJ1-5; perhaps TRBD1 as D (5 bases). CDR3 sequence: CASSDSYNQPQHF. For the CDR3, the DNA is TGTGCCAGCAGCGACAGCTACAATCAGCCCCAGCATTTT.